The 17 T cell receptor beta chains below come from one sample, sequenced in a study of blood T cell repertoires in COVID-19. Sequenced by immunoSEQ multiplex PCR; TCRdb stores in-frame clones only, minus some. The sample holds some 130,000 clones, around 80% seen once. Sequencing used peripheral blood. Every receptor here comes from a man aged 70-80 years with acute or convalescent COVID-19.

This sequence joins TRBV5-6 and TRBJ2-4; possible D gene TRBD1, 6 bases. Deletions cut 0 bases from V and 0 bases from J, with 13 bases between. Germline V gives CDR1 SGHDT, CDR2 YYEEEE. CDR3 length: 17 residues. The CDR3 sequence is CASSLVQGRLAKNIQYF. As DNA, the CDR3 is TGTGCCAGCAGCTTGGTACAGGGCAGACTAGCCAAAAACATTCAGTACTTC.

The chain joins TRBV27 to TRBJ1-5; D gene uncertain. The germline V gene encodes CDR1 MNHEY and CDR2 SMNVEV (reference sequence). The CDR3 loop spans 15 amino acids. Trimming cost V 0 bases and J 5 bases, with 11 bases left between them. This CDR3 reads CASSLSGGRYQPQHF. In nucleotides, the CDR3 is TGTGCCAGCAGTTTATCCGGAGGGCGGTATCAGCCCCAGCATTTT.

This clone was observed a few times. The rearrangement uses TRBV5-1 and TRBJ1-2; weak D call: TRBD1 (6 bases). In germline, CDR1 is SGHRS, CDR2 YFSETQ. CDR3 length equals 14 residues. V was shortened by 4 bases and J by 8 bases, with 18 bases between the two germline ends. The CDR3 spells CASSPAGGGRGYTF. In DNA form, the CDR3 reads TGCGCCAGCAGCCCGGCCGGGGGGGGCCGGGGCTACACCTTC.

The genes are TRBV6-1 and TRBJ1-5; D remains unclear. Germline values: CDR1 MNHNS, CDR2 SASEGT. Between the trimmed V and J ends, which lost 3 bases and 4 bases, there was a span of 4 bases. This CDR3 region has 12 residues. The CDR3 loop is CASSEANQPQHF. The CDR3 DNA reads TGTGCCAGCAGTGAGGCAAATCAGCCCCAGCATTTT.

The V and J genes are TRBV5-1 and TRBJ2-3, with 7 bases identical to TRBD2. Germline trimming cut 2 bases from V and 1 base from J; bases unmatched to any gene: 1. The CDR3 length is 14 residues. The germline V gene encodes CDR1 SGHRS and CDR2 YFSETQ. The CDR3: CASSFAGGTDTQYF. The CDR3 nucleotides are TGCGCCAGCAGCTTCGCGGGGGGCACAGATACGCAGTATTTT.

The CDR3 region is CASSPYSRLAGGPRTGELFF. The DNA for the CDR3 is TGTGCCAGCAGCCCCTACTCGCGACTAGCGGGGGGACCACGGACCGGGGAGCTGTTTTTT. This chain uses TRBV14 with TRBJ2-2, with TRBD2 identical over 13 bases. This CDR3 contains 20 residues. The J segment lost 5 bases and the V segment lost 4 bases, leaving 16 bases of the junction unmatched. CDR1 and CDR2 (germline): SGHDN, FVKESK.

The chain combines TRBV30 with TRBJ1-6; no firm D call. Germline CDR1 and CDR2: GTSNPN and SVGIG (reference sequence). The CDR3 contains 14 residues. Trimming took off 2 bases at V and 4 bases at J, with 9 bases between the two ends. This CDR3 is CAWSRDGYNSPLHF. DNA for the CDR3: TGTGCCTGGAGTCGAGACGGGTATAATTCACCCCTCCACTTT.

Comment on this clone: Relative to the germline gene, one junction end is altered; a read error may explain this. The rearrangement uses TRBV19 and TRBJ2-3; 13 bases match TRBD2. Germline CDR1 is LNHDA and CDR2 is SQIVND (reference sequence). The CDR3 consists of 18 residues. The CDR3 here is CASSKTSGGPLATGGLHF. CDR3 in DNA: TGTGCCAGTAGTAAGACTAGCGGGGGGCCGTTAGCCACCGGGGGCCTGCATTTT.

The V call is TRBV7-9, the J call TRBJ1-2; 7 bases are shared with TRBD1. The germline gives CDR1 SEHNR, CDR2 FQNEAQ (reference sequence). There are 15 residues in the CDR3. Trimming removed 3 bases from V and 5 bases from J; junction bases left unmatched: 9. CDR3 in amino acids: CASSFGGTGEYGYTF. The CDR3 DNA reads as TGTGCCAGCAGCTTCGGCGGCACAGGGGAATATGGCTACACCTTC.

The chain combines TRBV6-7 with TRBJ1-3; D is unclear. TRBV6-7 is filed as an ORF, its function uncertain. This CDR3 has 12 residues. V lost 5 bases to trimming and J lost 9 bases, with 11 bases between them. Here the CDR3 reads CASSPLSGTIYF. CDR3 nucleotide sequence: TGTGCCAGCAGTCCCCTCTCCGGCACCATATATTTT.

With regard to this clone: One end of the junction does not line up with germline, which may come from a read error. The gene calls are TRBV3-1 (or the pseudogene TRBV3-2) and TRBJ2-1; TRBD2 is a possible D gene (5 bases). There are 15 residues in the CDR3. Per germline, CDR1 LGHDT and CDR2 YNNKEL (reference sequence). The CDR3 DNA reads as TGTGCCAGCAGTCAAGGGCCCGGGGACTACAATGAGCAGTTCTTC. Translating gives CASSQGPGDYNEQFF.

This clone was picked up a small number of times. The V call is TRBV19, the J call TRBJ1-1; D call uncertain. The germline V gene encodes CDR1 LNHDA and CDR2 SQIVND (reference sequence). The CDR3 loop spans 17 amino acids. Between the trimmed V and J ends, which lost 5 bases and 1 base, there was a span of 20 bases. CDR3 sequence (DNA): TGTGCCAGTAGTTGGGGAGGGAGCCTACCTCGGAACACTGAAGCTTTCTTT. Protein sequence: CASSWGGSLPRNTEAFF.

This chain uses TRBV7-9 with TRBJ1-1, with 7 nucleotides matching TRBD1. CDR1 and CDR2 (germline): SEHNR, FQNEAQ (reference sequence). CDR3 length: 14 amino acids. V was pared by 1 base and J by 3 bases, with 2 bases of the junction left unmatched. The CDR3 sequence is CASSLVGTDTEAFF. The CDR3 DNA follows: TGTGCCAGCAGCTTAGTGGGGACAGACACTGAAGCTTTCTTT. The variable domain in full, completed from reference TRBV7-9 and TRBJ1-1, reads DTGVSQNPRHKITKRGQNVTFRCDPISEHNRLYWYRQTLGQGPEFLTYFQNEAQLEKSRLLSDRFSAERPKGSFSTLEIQRTEQGDSAMYLCASSLVGTDTEAFFGQGTRLTVV.

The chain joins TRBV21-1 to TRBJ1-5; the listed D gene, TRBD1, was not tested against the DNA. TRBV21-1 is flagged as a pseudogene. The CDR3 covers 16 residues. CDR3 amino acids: CASRPRRGRAPQPQHF. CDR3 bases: TGTGCCAGCAGACCCCGGAGGGGGCGAGCTCCTCAGCCCCAGCATTTT.

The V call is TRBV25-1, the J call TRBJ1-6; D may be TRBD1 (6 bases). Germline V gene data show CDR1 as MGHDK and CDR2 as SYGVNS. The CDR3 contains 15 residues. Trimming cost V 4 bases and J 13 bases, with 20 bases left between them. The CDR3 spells CASSAPGHPVRPLHF. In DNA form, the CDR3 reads TGTGCCAGCAGTGCCCCGGGACACCCCGTTCGGCCCCTCCACTTT.

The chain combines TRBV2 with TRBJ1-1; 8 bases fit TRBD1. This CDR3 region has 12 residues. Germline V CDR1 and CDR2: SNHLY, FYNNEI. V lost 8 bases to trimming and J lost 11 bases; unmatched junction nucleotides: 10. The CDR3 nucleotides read TGTGCCAGCGCCGGGACAGGAGGTATGGCTTTCTTT. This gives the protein CASAGTGGMAFF.

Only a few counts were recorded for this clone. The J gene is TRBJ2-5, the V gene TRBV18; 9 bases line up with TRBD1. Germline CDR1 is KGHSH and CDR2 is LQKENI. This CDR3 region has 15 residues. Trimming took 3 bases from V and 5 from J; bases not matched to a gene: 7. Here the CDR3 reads CASSPRTGERETQYF. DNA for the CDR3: TGTGCCAGCTCACCTAGGACAGGGGAAAGGGAGACCCAGTACTTC.